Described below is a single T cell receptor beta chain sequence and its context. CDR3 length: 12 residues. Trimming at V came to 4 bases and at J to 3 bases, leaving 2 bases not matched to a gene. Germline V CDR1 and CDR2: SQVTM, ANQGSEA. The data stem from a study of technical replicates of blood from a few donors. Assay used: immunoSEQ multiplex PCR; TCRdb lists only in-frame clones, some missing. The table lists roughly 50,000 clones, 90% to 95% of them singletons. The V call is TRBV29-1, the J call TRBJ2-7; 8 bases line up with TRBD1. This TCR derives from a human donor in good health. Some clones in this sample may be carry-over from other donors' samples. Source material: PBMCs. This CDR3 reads CSVVGQGYEQYF. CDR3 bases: TGCAGCGTTGTCGGACAGGGCTACGAGCAGTACTTC.